These T cell receptor beta chains were read from a single sample in a study of blood T cell repertoires in COVID-19. The repertoire was sequenced with immunoSEQ multiplex PCR; TCRdb's copy has only in-frame clones and lacks some. Of 70,000 to 95,000 clones in the sample, approximately 80% were seen once. The sample was peripheral blood. The receptors shown here come from a woman in her forties or fifties with acute or convalescent COVID-19. Each CDR3 is given with its conserved first and last residue. A D gene is named only where the DNA matches it firmly. Part of the rows lack a size; the others show once, few, many or a class for expanded clones.

d_call clone_size j_call v_call cdr3_nt cdr3_aa
TRBD2 - TRBJ2-2 TRBV7-8 TGTGCCACCAGCACGGGCGGGGGGCCCGAGTCTGACACCGGGGAGCTGTTTTTT CATSTGGGPESDTGELFF
TRBD1 - TRBJ2-2 TRBV3-1/TRBV3-2 TGTGCCAGCAGCTTCGGGACAGGGGGCACCGGGGAGCTGTTTTTT CASSFGTGGTGELFF
- - TRBJ1-4 TRBV5-4 TGTGCCAGCAGCGAGGACTGGTCCGAAAAACTGTTTTTT CASSEDWSEKLFF
- - TRBJ1-5 TRBV28 TGTGCCAGCAGTTTAAATCCCGACGGCGGACACCCCTGGGCTTATAGCAATCAGCCCCAGCATTTT CASSLNPDGGHPWAYSNQPQHF
- - TRBJ1-1 TRBV10-2 TGCGCCAGCAGTGAGGGGGGCGGCGCTGAAGCTTTCTTT CASSEGGGAEAFF
- - TRBJ2-7 TRBV10-2 TGCGCCAGCAGAGGGACAACCGTCACCTACGAGCAGTACTTC CASRGTTVTYEQYF
- - TRBJ2-1 TRBV5-4 TGTGCCAGCAGCTCCAACTACAATGAGCAGTTCTTC CASSSNYNEQFF
- few TRBJ1-2 TRBV7-9 TGTGCCAGCAGCGGGGAGGGCTATGGCTACACCTTC CASSGEGYGYTF
- - TRBJ2-7 TRBV27 TGTGCCAGCAGTTTATCGGTCGGGGGACCCTACGAGCAGTACTTC CASSLSVGGPYEQYF
TRBD1 - TRBJ2-7 TRBV5-1 TGCGCCAGCAGCACCAGGGGGCCCCCCTACGAGCAGTACTTC CASSTRGPPYEQYF
- - TRBJ2-1 TRBV5-1 TGCGCCAGCAGCTTGGCCCCGGGTAACTACAATGAGCAGTTCTTC CASSLAPGNYNEQFF
TRBD1 - TRBJ1-3 TRBV6-5 TGTGTTCTACAGGGGGCGGCAAACACCATATATTTT CVLQGAANTIYF
TRBD1 - TRBJ1-2 TRBV9 TGTGCCAGCAGCGCGACAGGGGAGGGCTACACCTTC CASSATGEGYTF
- - TRBJ2-7 TRBV7-2 TGTGCCAGCAGCCAATCCCCCGGGGAGTACGAGCAGTACTTC CASSQSPGEYEQYF
- many TRBJ1-6 TRBV9 TGTGCCAGCACGAGGGGGGGGGAGTATAATTCACCCCTCCACTTT CASTRGGEYNSPLHF
TRBD2 - TRBJ2-1 TRBV2 TGTGCCATTGGGACTAGCGGCACCTACAATGAGCAGTTCTTC CAIGTSGTYNEQFF
- - TRBJ2-6 TRBV3-1/TRBV3-2 TGTGCCAGCAGCCAGGGGCAGGGGTGGGCCAACGTCCTGACTTTC CASSQGQGWANVLTF
TRBD1 - TRBJ2-2 TRBV5-6 TGTGCCAGCAGCTTGGAACAGGGGGTTAGCACCGGGGAGCTGTTTTTT CASSLEQGVSTGELFF
- - TRBJ2-1 TRBV6-2/TRBV6-3 TGTGCCAGCAGTGGAGCCAACCCATCCTACAATGAGCAGTTCTTC CASSGANPSYNEQFF
- - TRBJ2-5 TRBV5-1 TGCGCCAGCAGCTTGGTAGGGGGCAGCGGGCTTGAGACCCAGTACTTC CASSLVGGSGLETQYF
- - TRBJ2-1 TRBV4-2 TGTGCCAGCAGCCGACGACTAGAGAGCTTGTGGAATGAGCAGTTCTTC CASSRRLESLWNEQFF
TRBD2 - TRBJ2-5 TRBV6-4 TGTGCCAGCACCCTTAACAGCCCACTAGCGGGGGACCAAGAGACCCAGTACTTC CASTLNSPLAGDQETQYF
- - TRBJ1-6 TRBV28 TGTGCCAGCAGTTTCTTCAGTGGGACACTTGGTTCACCCCTCCACTTT CASSFFSGTLGSPLHF
- - TRBJ2-7 TRBV5-4 TGTGCCAGCAGCTTTCGGTCAGGCGAGCAGTACTTC CASSFRSGEQYF
TRBD1 - TRBJ2-7 TRBV29-1 TGCAGCGCACGGACAGGGGCCTACGAGCAGTACTTC CSARTGAYEQYF
TRBD1 - TRBJ2-3 TRBV18 TGTGCCAGCTCACCGGAGGACAGGGTGGGCACAGATACGCAGTATTTT CASSPEDRVGTDTQYF
- few TRBJ2-5 TRBV5-6 TGTGCCAGCAGGCCTCAGACATGGGAAGAGACCCAGTACTTC CASRPQTWEETQYF
TRBD1 - TRBJ1-2 TRBV29-1 TGCAGCGTCCCGACAGGGGGCCGGGGCTACACCTTC CSVPTGGRGYTF
- - TRBJ1-5 TRBV6-5 TGTGCCAGCAGTTCCCGGGACATTAATCAGCCCCAGCATTTT CASSSRDINQPQHF
- - TRBJ1-5 TRBV6-1 TGTGCCAGCAGTGAACGTGGGGGGGATCAGCCCCAGCATTTT CASSERGGDQPQHF
TRBD2 - TRBJ2-7 TRBV7-2 TGTGCCAGCAGCAGACAACTAGCGGGAGCTCAACCCTACGAGCAGTACTTC CASSRQLAGAQPYEQYF
TRBD2 once TRBJ2-2 TRBV6-5 TGTGCCAGCAGTTATTCCCACGGACTAGCCGGGGAGCTGTTTTTT CASSYSHGLAGELFF
TRBD1 - TRBJ1-6 TRBV9 TGTGCCAGCAGCGTGACAGGGAATAATAATTCACCCCTCCACTTT CASSVTGNNNSPLHF
- - TRBJ1-1 TRBV5-1 TGCGCCAGCAGGCAGCCGCCGGGTGAAGCTTTCTTT CASRQPPGEAFF
TRBD1 - TRBJ2-7 TRBV2 TGTGCCAGCAGAACCGGGACAGGTACCTACGAGCAGTACTTC CASRTGTGTYEQYF
TRBD2 - TRBJ2-3 TRBV5-1 TGCGCCAGCAGCTTGGCGGGAGGTAGGGCAGATACGCAGTATTTT CASSLAGGRADTQYF
- - TRBJ2-2 TRBV24-1 TGTGCCACCAGTGATTTGGTCGTGACACCCCCTCACACCGGGGAGCTGTTTTTT CATSDLVVTPPHTGELFF
TRBD1 few TRBJ2-7 TRBV19 TGTGCCAGTAGTATGCGACAGGGGTCCTTCTTCTACGAGCAGTACTTC CASSMRQGSFFYEQYF
TRBD1 - TRBJ2-4 TRBV18 TGTGCCAGCTCACCACCAGGACAGGGGGGCATTCAGTACTTC CASSPPGQGGIQYF
TRBD1 - TRBJ2-3 TRBV6-5 TGTGCCAGCAGCCTTCAGGGGGCAATCACAGATACGCAGTATTTT CASSLQGAITDTQYF
- - TRBJ1-6 TRBV7-2 TGTGCCAGCAGCTTGGGCAGCTTTAATTCACCCCTCCACTTT CASSLGSFNSPLHF
TRBD2 - TRBJ2-1 TRBV9 TGTGCCAGCAGCGTACTAGCGGGGGTCTACAATGAGCAGTTCTTC CASSVLAGVYNEQFF
TRBD1 - TRBJ1-2 TRBV7-6 TGTGCCAGCAGCTTTGGGACAGGGGATGGCTACACCTTC CASSFGTGDGYTF
- - TRBJ1-1 TRBV7-2 TGTGCCAGCAGCTTACGGAGGGACACTGAAGCTTTCTTT CASSLRRDTEAFF
- few TRBJ2-7 TRBV2 TGTGCCAGTCTTGAGGCTACTTGGATTAACTACGAGCAGTACTTC CASLEATWINYEQYF
- - TRBJ2-1 TRBV6-2/TRBV6-3 TGTGCCAGCAGTGGTTGGGGCTCCATGGATGAGCAGTTCTTC CASSGWGSMDEQFF
TRBD1 - TRBJ1-5 TRBV5-6 TGTGCCAGCAGCTTGTGGGACAGACCCCCCAAAGGCAATCAGCCCCAGCATTTT CASSLWDRPPKGNQPQHF
- few TRBJ1-4 TRBV7-2 TGTGCCAGCAGCCAGCGGGGTTTTAATGAAAAACTGTTTTTT CASSQRGFNEKLFF
- - TRBJ2-1 TRBV19 TGTGCCAGTAGTGAGACTCCGCTTAGGAATGAGCAGTTCTTC CASSETPLRNEQFF
TRBD1 - TRBJ2-2 TRBV28 TGTGCCAGCAGTAACAGGGGAAGTATGCCGGAGCTGTTTTTT CASSNRGSMPELFF
TRBD1 - TRBJ1-1 TRBV12-3/TRBV12-4 TGTGCCAGCAGGCGGGGGACAGGGCGGGAAGCTTTCTTT CASRRGTGREAFF
- - TRBJ2-3 TRBV5-6 TGTGCCAGCAGCTTGGCCTGGGGGGGCACAGATACGCAGTATTTT CASSLAWGGTDTQYF
- - TRBJ1-5 TRBV9 TGTGCCAGCAGCGCCGGACAGTTTAATCAGCCCCAGCATTTT CASSAGQFNQPQHF